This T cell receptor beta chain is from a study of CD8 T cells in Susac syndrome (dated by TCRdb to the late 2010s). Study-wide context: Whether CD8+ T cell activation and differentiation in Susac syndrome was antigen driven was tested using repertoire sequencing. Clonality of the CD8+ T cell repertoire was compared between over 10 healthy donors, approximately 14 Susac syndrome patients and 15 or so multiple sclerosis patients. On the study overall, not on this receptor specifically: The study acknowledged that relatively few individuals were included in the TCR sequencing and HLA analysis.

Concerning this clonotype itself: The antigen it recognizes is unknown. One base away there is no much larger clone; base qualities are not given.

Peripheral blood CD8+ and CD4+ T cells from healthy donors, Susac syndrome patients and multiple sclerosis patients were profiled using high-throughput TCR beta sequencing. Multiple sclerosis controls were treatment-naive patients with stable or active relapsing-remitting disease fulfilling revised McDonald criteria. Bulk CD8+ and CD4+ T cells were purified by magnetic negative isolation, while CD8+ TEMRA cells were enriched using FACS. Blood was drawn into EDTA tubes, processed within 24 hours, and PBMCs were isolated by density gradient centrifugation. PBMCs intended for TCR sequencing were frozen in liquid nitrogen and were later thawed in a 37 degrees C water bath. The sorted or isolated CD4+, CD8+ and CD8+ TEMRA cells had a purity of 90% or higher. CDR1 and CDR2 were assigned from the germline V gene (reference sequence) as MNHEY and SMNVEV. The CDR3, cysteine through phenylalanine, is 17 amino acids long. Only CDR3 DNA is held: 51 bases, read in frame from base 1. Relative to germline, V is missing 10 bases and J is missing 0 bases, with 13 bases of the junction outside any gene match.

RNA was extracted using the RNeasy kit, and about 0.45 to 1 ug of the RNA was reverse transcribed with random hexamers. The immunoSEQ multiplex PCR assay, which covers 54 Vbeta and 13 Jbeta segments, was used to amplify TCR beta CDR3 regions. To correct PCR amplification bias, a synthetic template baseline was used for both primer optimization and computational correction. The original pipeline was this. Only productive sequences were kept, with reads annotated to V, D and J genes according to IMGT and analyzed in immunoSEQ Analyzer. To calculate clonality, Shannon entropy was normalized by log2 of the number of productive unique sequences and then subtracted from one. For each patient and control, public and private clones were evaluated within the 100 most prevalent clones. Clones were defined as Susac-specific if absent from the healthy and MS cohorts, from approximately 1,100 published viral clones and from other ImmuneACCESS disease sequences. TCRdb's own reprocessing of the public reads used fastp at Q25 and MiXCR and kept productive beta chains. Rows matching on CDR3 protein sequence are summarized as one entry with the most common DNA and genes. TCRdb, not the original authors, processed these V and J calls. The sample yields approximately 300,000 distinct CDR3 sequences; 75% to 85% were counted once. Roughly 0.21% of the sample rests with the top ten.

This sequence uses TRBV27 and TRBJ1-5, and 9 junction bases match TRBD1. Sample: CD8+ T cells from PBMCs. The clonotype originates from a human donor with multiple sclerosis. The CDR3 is CATAGLQGAVSNQPQHF. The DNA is TGTGCCACCGCGGGCCTACAGGGGGCTGTTAGCAATCAGCCCCAGCATTTT.